This note documents a single T cell receptor beta chain sequence. The data originate from a study of blood T cell repertoires in COVID-19. Looking at the study overall: PBMCs, B-cell-depleted T cells, or T cells were the source of the cDNA or gDNA that made up the material.

Sequencing used immunoSEQ multiplex PCR; TCRdb keeps in-frame clones, though not all of them. Of fewer than 60,000 clones listed, 65% to 85% are singletons. The V and J ends lost 7 bases and 8 bases, in that order; junction bases with no gene match: 7. The V gene's germline CDR1 is MNHEY and CDR2 SVGAGI. This CDR3 is built from 12 residues. The sequence was collected from a man of 80 years or more with COVID-19, enrolled during active disease. The sample comprised peripheral blood. The chain joins TRBV6-5 to TRBJ1-2; 7 nucleotides line up with TRBD1. In DNA form, the CDR3 reads TGTGCCAGCACCCCGACAGGGAGAGGCTACACCTTC. It is translated as CASTPTGRGYTF.